Given below is one T cell receptor (beta chain) in context. These data originate in a study of control samples from healthy donors and cancer patients. Germline V CDR1 and CDR2: MNHNS, SASEGT. The V gene end was trimmed by 1 base and the J gene end by 4 bases; junction bases not matched to a gene: 4. The CDR3 covers 15 residues. Clones were read by immunoSEQ multiplex PCR, and TCRdb kept only the in-frame ones, dropping some. The sample yields about 190,000 clones, over 80% seen once. This chain connects TRBV6-1 to TRBJ2-3, with TRBD2 matching 8 bases. The TCR was taken from a man aged 18 to 29 in good health. Sequenced input: blood. CDR3: CASSEGTGGSDTQYF. The CDR3 DNA reads as TGTGCCAGCAGTGAAGGCACGGGGGGGTCAGATACGCAGTATTTT.